This T cell receptor beta chain was found in a study of shared clonotypes between healthy human individuals. Whole-study findings and limits: In a handful of donors, around 5% of naive CD4 clonotypes appeared in common.

Trimming pared 5 bases from V and 3 bases from J, leaving 11 bases between. The germline V gene encodes CDR1 SQVTM and CDR2 ANQGSEA. This CDR3 region has 12 residues. Together with CD45RO+ cells, CCR7-negative CD45RA+ TemRA cells were included in CD8 memory. About this clone: What it binds is unknown.

Libraries were prepared by immunoSEQ multiplex PCR; TCRdb keeps only in-frame clonotypes and omits some of them. Of about 110,000 clones in the sample, 67% were seen once. Material for sequencing was memory CD8+ T cells sorted from blood. The subset denotes: CD45RO+ cells pooled with CCR7-negative TemRA cells. The clonotype comes from a woman in her thirties in good health. The chain recombines TRBV29-1 with TRBJ2-7; D might be TRBD1 (6 bases). The CDR3 DNA sequence: TGCAGCGTTTGGACAGATTACTACGAGCAGTACTTC. Translating gives CSVWTDYYEQYF.